Many counts were recorded for the clone carrying this T cell receptor beta chain. Its cognate antigen is unknown. The germline gives CDR1 SGHDT, CDR2 YYEEEE. Deletions cut 4 bases from V and 7 bases from J, with 18 bases between. The CDR3 consists of 14 residues. TCRdb called the RT-PCR reads again in MiXCR, with one record for every CDR3 protein. Seen here are about 650,000 distinct CDR3 sequences, approximately 14% observed once, and the top ten hold about 9.9%. This record comes from a study of response to subunit inactivated influenza vaccine. Study-wide points: Each seasonal influenza vaccination recruits few new T cells, the authors suggested.

This receptor was identified in a man aged 45 to 65 who received an inactivated influenza vaccine. The sequences come from PBMCs from blood, collected about 11 days after vaccination. This sequence joins TRBV5-6 and TRBJ2-7, with D possibly matching TRBD2 (6 bases). CDR3 sequence reads: CASSPDRGGGEQYF. CDR3 nucleotides: TGTGCCAGCAGCCCGGACCGAGGTGGAGGGGAGCAGTACTTC. Variable domain in full (rest from reference TRBV5-6 and TRBJ2-7): DAGVTQSPTHLIKTRGQQVTLRCSPKSGHDTVSWYQQALGQGPQFIFQYYEEEERQRGNFPDRFSGHQFPNYSSELNVNALLLGDSALYLCASSPDRGGGEQYFGPGTRLTVT.